This TCR beta chain emerged from a study of T cells in Graves' hyperthyroidism and ophthalmopathy. Study overall: Once the initial diagnosis was made, peripheral blood was obtained before any treatment.

Authors of the study amplified TCR beta CDR3 regions from RNA transcripts. TCR CDR3 regions were first amplified by RT-PCR with HTBI primers. One entry per CDR3 protein, called by TCRdb with MiXCR from the multiplex PCR reads. Counted here are around 340,000 distinct CDR3 sequences, 21% occurring once; the ten biggest clones make up under 55%. The CDR3 extends over 12 amino acids. With 5 bases removed from V and 8 bases from J, the gap between germline ends came to 11 bases. Germline loops: CDR1 KGHDR, CDR2 SFDVKD. The receptor's source is a woman aged 50 to 60 with Graves' hyperthyroidism. The sample was blood. J is TRBJ1-2 and V is TRBV24-1; D call uncertain. DNA for the CDR3: TGTGCCACCAGTGCCCTAAGCGACGGCTACACCTTC. Residues: CATSALSDGYTF.